The subject of this entry is one TCR beta chain. TCRdb's copy holds only in-frame clones and misses some; the assay was immunoSEQ multiplex PCR. The sample holds 78,000 or so clones, about 92% seen once. This sample is drawn from a study of T cell changes during pregnancy in multiple sclerosis. Per the germline V gene, CDR1 is GTSNPN and CDR2 is SVGIG (reference sequence). CDR3 length: 17 residues. With 0 bases clipped from V and 4 bases from J, the junction kept 13 bases outside the gene matches. The TCR sequence derives from a female donor with multiple sclerosis, enrolled in a pregnancy study. This sample comprised peripheral blood, obtained before pregnancy. The rearrangement links TRBV30 to TRBJ2-3, with 7 bases fitting TRBD2. CDR3 protein: CAWSVGGGLGGSDTQYF. CDR3 DNA: TGTGCCTGGAGTGTAGGAGGAGGACTAGGAGGTTCAGATACGCAGTATTTT.